This is a list of T cell receptor beta chains from one sample in a study of human T cells and chemical hapten exposure. TCRdb itself ran the RACE reads through MiXCR, one entry per CDR3 protein. The repertoire holds roughly 380,000 distinct CDR3 sequences, with roughly 5% as singletons. This sample comprised whole blood, obtained in connection with sensitization to the hapten diphenylcyclopropenone (DPC). These TCRs come from a woman aged 45-65 years with alopecia areata. Some clones in this sample may be carry-over from other donors' samples. CDR3s include the opening cysteine and the closing phenylalanine or tryptophan. D genes are given only for firm matches. A clone size is listed for some rows: how often the clone was seen (once, few, many), or a class if it is expanded.

V gene	clone size	J gene	D gene	CDR3 protein	CDR3 DNA
TRBV5-1	few	TRBJ2-3	-	CASSQGGTKTDTQYF	TGCGCCAGCAGCCAGGGCGGGACCAAGACAGATACGCAGTATTTT
TRBV7-9	many	TRBJ1-1	-	CASSPWTDVEAFF	TGTGCCAGCAGCCCCTGGACAGACGTTGAAGCTTTCTTT
TRBV29-1	-	TRBJ2-3	TRBD1	CSVFYFDREDTQYF	TGCAGCGTTTTCTACTTCGACAGGGAAGATACGCAGTATTTT
TRBV6-4	many	TRBJ1-1	TRBD1	CASSAGQATEAFF	TGTGCCAGCAGTGCTGGACAGGCCACTGAAGCTTTCTTT
TRBV27	-	TRBJ2-3	TRBD1	CASSQGQGISTDTQYF	TGTGCCAGCAGCCAAGGACAGGGAATTAGCACAGATACGCAGTATTTT
TRBV27	-	TRBJ2-2	TRBD1	CASSTTTGVNTGELFF	TGTGCCAGCAGTACCACGACAGGGGTGAACACCGGGGAGCTGTTTTTT
TRBV3-1	many	TRBJ2-2	-	CASSQGGGRTGELFF	TGTGCCAGCAGCCAAGGGGGCGGAAGGACCGGGGAGCTGTTTTTT
TRBV20-1	-	TRBJ1-1	-	CSALRGTEAFF	TGCAGTGCCCTCCGAGGTACTGAAGCTTTCTTT
TRBV12-3/TRBV12-4	-	TRBJ1-1	TRBD1	CASIPTGEERTEAFF	TGTGCCAGCATTCCCACAGGGGAGGAAAGGACTGAAGCTTTCTTT
TRBV20-1	few	TRBJ1-3	-	CSATKGGVTNTIYF	TGCAGTGCCACAAAGGGAGGGGTCACAAACACCATATATTTT
TRBV27	-	TRBJ1-1	TRBD1	CASSPDRGGTEAFF	TGTGCCAGCAGCCCCGACAGGGGTGGCACTGAAGCTTTCTTT
TRBV29-1	many	TRBJ2-1	TRBD2	CSVEGLTSGTGSYNEQFF	TGCAGCGTTGAAGGGTTGACTAGCGGGACCGGTTCCTACAATGAGCAGTTCTTC
TRBV6-2/TRBV6-3	many	TRBJ1-2	-	CASSQPTTSAHGYTF	TGTGCCAGCAGTCAACCTACCACATCGGCACATGGCTACACCTTC
TRBV19	few	TRBJ1-5	TRBD1	CASRFEGARQPQHF	TGTGCCAGTAGGTTTGAGGGGGCACGGCAGCCCCAGCATTTT
TRBV27	many	TRBJ2-1	-	CASSFPGPNNEQFF	TGTGCCAGCAGTTTCCCAGGGCCGAACAATGAGCAGTTCTTC
TRBV2	many	TRBJ2-3	TRBD1	CASRGQGADTQYF	TGTGCCAGCAGGGGACAGGGGGCAGATACGCAGTATTTT
TRBV9	many	TRBJ2-7	-	CASSGTGSSSYEQYF	TGTGCCAGCAGCGGTACAGGGTCAAGCTCCTACGAGCAGTACTTC
TRBV18	-	TRBJ1-5	-	CASQLGRGRNQPQHF	TGTGCCAGCCAACTCGGCCGGGGACGCAATCAGCCCCAGCATTTT
TRBV29-1	-	TRBJ2-3	-	CSVKDSATDTQYF	TGCAGCGTGAAGGACAGCGCCACAGATACGCAGTATTTT
TRBV20-1	few	TRBJ2-1	TRBD1	CSACRDRVPNEQFF	TGCAGTGCCTGCCGGGACAGGGTGCCCAATGAGCAGTTCTTC
TRBV27	many	TRBJ1-4	-	CASSLIGAFNEKLFF	TGTGCCAGCAGTTTAATCGGAGCTTTTAATGAAAAACTGTTTTTT
TRBV9	few	TRBJ2-3	-	CASSLRPDSTDTQYF	TGTGCCAGCAGCCTAAGACCTGACTCCACAGATACGCAGTATTTT
TRBV5-6	many	TRBJ2-7	TRBD2	CASSFGLAGQYF	TGTGCCAGCAGCTTTGGACTAGCCGGGCAGTACTTC